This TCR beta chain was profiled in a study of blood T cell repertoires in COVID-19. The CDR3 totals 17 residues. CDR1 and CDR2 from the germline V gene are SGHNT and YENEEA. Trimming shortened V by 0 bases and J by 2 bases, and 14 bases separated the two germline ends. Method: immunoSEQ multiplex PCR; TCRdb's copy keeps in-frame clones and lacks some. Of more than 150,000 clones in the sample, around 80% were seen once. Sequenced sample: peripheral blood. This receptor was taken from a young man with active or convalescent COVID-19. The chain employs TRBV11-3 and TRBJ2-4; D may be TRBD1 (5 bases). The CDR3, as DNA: TGTGCCAGCAGCTTAGATCGGATCCGACAGACCAAAAACATTCAGTACTTC. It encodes CASSLDRIRQTKNIQYF.